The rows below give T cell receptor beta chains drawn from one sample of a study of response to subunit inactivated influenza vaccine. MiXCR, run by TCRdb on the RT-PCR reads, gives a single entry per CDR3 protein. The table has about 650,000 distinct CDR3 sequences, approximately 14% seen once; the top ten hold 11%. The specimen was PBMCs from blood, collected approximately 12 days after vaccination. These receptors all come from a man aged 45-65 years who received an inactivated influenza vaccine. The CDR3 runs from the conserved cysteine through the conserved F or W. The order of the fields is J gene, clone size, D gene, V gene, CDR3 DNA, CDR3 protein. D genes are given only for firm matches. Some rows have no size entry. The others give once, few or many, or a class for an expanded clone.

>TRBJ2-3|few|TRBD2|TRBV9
TGTGCCAGCAGCGTAGGCGGGGGAACTAGCACAGATACGCAGTATTTT
CASSVGGGTSTDTQYF
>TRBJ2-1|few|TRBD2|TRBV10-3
TGTGCCATCAGAGACCTAGCGGGAGAGGACAATGAGCAGTTCTTC
CAIRDLAGEDNEQFF
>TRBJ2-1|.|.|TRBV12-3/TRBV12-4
TGTGCTAGCACGAGAGGATCCTCCTACAATGAGCAGTTCTTC
CASTRGSSYNEQFF
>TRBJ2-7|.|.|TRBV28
TGTGCCAGCATGGGTCGAAGGGAGCCTACCTACGAGCAGTACTTC
CASMGRREPTYEQYF
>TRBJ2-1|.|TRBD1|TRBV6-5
TGTGCCAGCAGTTCAGGGACAGGGAGGATCTCCTACAATGAGCAGTTCTTC
CASSSGTGRISYNEQFF
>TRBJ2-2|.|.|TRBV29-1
TGCAGCGTTGATCATCAGGGGTCGGGAGGGGAGCTGTTTTTT
CSVDHQGSGGELFF
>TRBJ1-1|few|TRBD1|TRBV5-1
TGCGCCAGCAGCTCCGCCCCGGACAGGGGAAACACTGAAGCTTTCTTT
CASSSAPDRGNTEAFF
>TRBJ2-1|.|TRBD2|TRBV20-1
TGCAGTGCTAAAACGGGAGGCCGCTTCAATGAGCAGTTCTTC
CSAKTGGRFNEQFF
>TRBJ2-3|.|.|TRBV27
TGTGCCAGCACTCACCTCCCGGGCCTTGACACAGATACGCAGTATTTT
CASTHLPGLDTDTQYF
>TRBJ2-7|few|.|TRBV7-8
TGTGCCAGCAGCCCAAGAGGCAGGGAACGGAACGAGCAGTACTTC
CASSPRGRERNEQYF
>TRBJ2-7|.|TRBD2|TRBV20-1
TGCAGTGCTAGAGAGAGTGGACTAGCGGGAGTCTACGAGCAGTACTTC
CSARESGLAGVYEQYF
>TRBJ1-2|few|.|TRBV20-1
TGCAGTGCTAGTCGGTCGAGGGATGGCTACACCTTC
CSASRSRDGYTF
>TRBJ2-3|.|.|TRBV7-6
TGTGCCAGCAGCGCCCGAGAGCCCCTTAACACAGATACGCAGTATTTT
CASSAREPLNTDTQYF
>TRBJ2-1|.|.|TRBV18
TGTGCCAGCTCACCACCGTCTGGGGGAATTGAGCAGTTCTTC
CASSPPSGGIEQFF
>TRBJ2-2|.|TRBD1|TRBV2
TGTGCCAGCATGGACAGGGGGAACACCGGGGAGCTGTTTTTT
CASMDRGNTGELFF
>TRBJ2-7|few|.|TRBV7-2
TGTGCCAGCAGCTGGGTAGGGGACCCCCGGGACGAGCAGTACTTC
CASSWVGDPRDEQYF
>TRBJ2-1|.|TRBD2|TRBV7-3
TGTGCCAGCAGCGCGACTAGCAGCAATGAGCAGTTCTTC
CASSATSSNEQFF
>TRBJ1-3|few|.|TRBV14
TGTGCCAGCAGCCTGATAGGGGAAAACACCATATATTTT
CASSLIGENTIYF
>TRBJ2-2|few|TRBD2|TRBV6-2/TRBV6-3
TGTGCCAGCAGGCGGGGGACTAGCGGGAGCCCCAGGACCGGGGAGCTGTTTTTT
CASRRGTSGSPRTGELFF